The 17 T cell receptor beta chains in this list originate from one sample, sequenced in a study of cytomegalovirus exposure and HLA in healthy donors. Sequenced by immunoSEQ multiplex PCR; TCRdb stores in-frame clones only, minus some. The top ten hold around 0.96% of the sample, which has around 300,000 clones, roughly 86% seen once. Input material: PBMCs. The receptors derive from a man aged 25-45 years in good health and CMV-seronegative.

The CDR3 DNA follows: TGTGCCTGGAGCGGGTCGAACACCGGGGAGCTGTTTTTT. Translating it yields CAWSGSNTGELFF. This sequence joins TRBV30 and TRBJ2-2; D call uncertain. Germline CDR1 GTSNPN, CDR2 SVGIG (reference sequence). CDR3 length: 13 residues. Trimming removed 3 bases at V and 0 bases at J, with 5 bases between.

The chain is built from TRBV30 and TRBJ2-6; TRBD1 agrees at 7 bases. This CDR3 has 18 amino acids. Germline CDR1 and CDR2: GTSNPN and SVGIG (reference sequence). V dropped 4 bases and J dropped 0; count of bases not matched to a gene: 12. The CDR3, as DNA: TGTGCCTGGACTCCCGACAGGGTCTCCGGCTCTGGGGCCAACGTCCTGACTTTC. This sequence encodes CAWTPDRVSGSGANVLTF. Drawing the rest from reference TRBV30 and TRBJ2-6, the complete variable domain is SQTIHQWPATLVQPVGSPLSLECTVEGTSNPNLYWYRQAAGRGLQLLFYSVGIGQISSEVPQNLSASRPQDRQFILSSKKLLLSDSGFYLCAWTPDRVSGSGANVLTFGAGSRLTVL.

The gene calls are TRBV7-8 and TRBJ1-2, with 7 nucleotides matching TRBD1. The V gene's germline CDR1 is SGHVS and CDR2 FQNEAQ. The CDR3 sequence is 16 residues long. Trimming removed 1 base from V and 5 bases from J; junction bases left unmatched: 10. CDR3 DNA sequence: TGTGCCAGCAGCTTAGGGGGGACAGCCCCCCAATATGGCTACACCTTC. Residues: CASSLGGTAPQYGYTF.

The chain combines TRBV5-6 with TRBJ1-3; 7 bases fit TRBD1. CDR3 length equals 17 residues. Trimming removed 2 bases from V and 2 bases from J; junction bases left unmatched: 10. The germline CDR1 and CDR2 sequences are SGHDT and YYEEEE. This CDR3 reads CASSFRRQGMAGNTIYF. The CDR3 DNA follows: TGTGCCAGCAGCTTCCGACGACAGGGAATGGCTGGAAACACCATATATTTT.

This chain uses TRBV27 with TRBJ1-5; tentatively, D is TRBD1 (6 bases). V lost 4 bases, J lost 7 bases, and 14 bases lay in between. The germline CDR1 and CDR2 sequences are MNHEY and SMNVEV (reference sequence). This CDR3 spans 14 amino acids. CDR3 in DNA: TGTGCCAGCAGTTCTGTATCAGGGGACCAGCCCCAGCATTTT. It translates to CASSSVSGDQPQHF.

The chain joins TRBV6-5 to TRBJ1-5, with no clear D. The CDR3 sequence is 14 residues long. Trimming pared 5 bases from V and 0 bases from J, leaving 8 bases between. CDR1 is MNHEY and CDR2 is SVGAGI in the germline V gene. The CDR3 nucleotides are TGTGCCAGCAGTGACGGGATTAGCAATCAGCCCCAGCATTTT. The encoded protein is CASSDGISNQPQHF.

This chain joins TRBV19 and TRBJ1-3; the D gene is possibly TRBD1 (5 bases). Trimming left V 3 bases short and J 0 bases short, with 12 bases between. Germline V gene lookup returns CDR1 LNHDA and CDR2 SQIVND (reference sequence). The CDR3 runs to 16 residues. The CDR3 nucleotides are TGTGCCAGTAGTATCGCAGACAGCTTCTCTGGAAACACCATATATTTT. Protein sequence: CASSIADSFSGNTIYF.

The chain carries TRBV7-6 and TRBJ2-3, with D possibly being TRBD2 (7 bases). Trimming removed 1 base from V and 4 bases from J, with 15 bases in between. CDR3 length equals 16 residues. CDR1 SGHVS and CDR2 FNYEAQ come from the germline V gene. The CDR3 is CASSLGGGGRADTQYF. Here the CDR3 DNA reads TGTGCCAGCAGCTTAGGTGGCGGGGGCAGAGCAGATACGCAGTATTTT. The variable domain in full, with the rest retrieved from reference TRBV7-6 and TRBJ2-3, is GAGVSQSPRYKVTKRGQDVALRCDPISGHVSLYWYRQALGQGPEFLTYFNYEAQQDKSGLPNDRFSAERPEGSISTLTIQRTEQRDSAMYRCASSLGGGGRADTQYFGPGTRLTVL.

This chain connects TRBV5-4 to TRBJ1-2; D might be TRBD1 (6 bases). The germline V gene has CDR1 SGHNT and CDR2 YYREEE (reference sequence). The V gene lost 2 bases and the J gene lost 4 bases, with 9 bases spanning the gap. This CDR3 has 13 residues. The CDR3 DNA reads TGTGCCAGCAGCTTACGACAGGCCTATGGCTACACCTTC. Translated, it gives CASSLRQAYGYTF.

CDR3 nucleotide sequence: TGCGCCAGCAGCCCGGACAGGGGAAGCGCAGATACGCAGTATTTT. It yields the protein CASSPDRGSADTQYF. The gene calls are TRBV4-3 and TRBJ2-3, with 9 bases fitting TRBD1. J was trimmed by 4 bases and V by 4 bases; bases with no gene match: 6. This CDR3 contains 15 residues. The germline V gene has CDR1 LGHNA and CDR2 YSLEER.

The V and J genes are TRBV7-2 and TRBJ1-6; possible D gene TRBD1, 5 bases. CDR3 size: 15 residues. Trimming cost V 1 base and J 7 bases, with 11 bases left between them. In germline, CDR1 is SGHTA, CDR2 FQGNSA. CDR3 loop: CASSLEAGSNSPLHF. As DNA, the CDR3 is TGTGCCAGCAGCTTAGAGGCAGGGTCCAATTCACCCCTCCACTTT.

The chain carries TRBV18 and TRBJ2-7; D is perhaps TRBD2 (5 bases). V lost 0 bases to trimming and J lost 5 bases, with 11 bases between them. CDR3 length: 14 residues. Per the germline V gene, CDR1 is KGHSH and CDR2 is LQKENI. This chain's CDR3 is CASSPPNGVDEQYF. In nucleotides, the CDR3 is TGTGCCAGCTCACCACCAAACGGGGTTGACGAGCAGTACTTC.

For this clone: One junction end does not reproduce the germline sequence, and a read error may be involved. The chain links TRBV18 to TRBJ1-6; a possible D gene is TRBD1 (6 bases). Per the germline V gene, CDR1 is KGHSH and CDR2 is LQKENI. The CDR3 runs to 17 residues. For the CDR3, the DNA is TGTGCCAGCTCACCACTACCACAGGGCTCCTATAATTCACCTCTCCACTTT. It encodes CASSPLPQGSYNSPLHF. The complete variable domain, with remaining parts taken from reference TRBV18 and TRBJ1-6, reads NAGVMQNPRHLVRRRGQEARLRCSPMKGHSHVYWYRQLPEEGLKFMVYLQKENIIDESGMPKERFSAEFPKEGPSILRIQQVVRGDSAAYFCASSPLPQGSYNSPLHFGNGTRLTVT.

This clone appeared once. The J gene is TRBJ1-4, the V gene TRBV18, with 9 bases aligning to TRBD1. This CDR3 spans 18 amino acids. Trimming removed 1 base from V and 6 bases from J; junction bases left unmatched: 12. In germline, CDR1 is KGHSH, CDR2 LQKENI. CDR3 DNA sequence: TGTGCCAGCTCACCACTCCCCGGGACAGGGACGTCGGATGAAAAACTGTTTTTT. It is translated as CASSPLPGTGTSDEKLFF.

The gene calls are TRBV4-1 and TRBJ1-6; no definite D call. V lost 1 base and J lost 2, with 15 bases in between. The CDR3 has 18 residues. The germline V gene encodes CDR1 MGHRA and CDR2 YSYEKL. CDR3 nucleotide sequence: TGCGCCAGCAGCCAAGTACTGTCGGGGTTTACCTATAATTCACCCCTCCACTTT. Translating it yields CASSQVLSGFTYNSPLHF.

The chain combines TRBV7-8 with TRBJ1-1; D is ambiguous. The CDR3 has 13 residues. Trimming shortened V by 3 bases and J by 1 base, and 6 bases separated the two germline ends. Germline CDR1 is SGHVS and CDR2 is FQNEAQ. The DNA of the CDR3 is TGTGCCAGCAGCTTCCTACGGAACACTGAAGCTTTCTTT. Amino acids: CASSFLRNTEAFF. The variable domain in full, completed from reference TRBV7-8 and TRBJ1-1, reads GAGVSQSPRYKVAKRGQDVALRCDPISGHVSLFWYQQALGQGPEFLTYFQNEAQLDKSGLPSDRFFAERPEGSVSTLKIQRTQQEDSAVYLCASSFLRNTEAFFGQGTRLTVV.

The CDR3 DNA follows: TGTGCCAGCAGCCCTGACAGGGTTAATTCACCCCTCCACTTT. This codes for CASSPDRVNSPLHF. The V and J genes are TRBV6-4 and TRBJ1-6; 7 bases are a match to TRBD1. This CDR3 region has 14 residues. Germline CDR1 and CDR2: MRHNA and SNTAGT. Trimming took 6 bases from V and 6 from J; bases not matched to a gene: 5.